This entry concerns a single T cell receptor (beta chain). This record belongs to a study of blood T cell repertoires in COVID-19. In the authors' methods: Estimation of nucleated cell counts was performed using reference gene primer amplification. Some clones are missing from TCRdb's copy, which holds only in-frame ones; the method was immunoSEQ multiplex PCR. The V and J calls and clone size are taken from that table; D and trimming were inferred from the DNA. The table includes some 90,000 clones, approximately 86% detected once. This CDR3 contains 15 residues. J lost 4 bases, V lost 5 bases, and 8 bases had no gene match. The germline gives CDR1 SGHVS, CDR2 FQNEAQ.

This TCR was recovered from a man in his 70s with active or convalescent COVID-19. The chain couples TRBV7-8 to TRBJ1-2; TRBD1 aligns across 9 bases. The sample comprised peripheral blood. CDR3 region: CASSVDRGAGYGYTF. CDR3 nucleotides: TGTGCCAGCAGCGTCGACAGGGGGGCCGGCTATGGCTACACCTTC.